The following is a TCR beta chain sequence with its context. This receptor's antigen is unknown. It has no much larger one-base neighbor in the sample; base qualities were not kept. The entry originates in a study of cytomegalovirus exposure and HLA in healthy donors (dated by TCRdb to between 2016 and 2019). Some background on the complete study: An earlier analysis of a few hundred of the donors reported approximately 300 Gb of sequence data and roughly 120 million unique TCR beta sequences obtained from about 200 million T cells. To predict cytomegalovirus infection status, the study brought together high-throughput TCR immunosequencing, statistical association of individual TCRs with disease status, and machine learning. To study patterns of TCR occurrence, a later analysis re-analyzed previously published TCR beta repertoires from several hundred donors and added high-resolution HLA genotyping. A later genetic analysis took genome-wide SNP genotypes for about 55% of the 666 donors and used that subset as a discovery cohort. On average, over 200,000 unique TCR beta nucleotide sequences were sequenced per donor among more than 350 genotyped donors of the cohort, with 15% to 20% of those sequences being non-productive. The study used immunosequencing to profile the T cell repertoires of approximately 690 subjects and linked those repertoires to cytomegalovirus serostatus. Typing coverage differed by locus: A, B, C, DRB1 and DQB1 were typed in roughly 629-630 donors, DQA1 in about 500, DPA1 in nearly 610, and DPB1 in 472. Every discovery cohort repertoire had been produced on one sequencing platform. The aim of the study was to test whether cataloging public T cell receptors could identify signatures of past pathogen exposure. Donor age, sex, ethnicity and CMV serostatus were compiled alongside the repertoire data. In an earlier analysis of 587 of the donors, high-throughput TCR beta sequencing was used to judge whether each TCR beta V gene segment behaved as functional or pseudogenic. The later analysis used no new phenotypic data to find candidate immune exposures, relying instead on TCR beta sequences and their occurrence across donors. About 5 DR-DQ haplotypes were handled as single units for association and clustering, since linkage in the cohort was strong. Class I and class II HLA loci were covered by the typing at four-digit resolution. An early release that covered roughly 600 HLA-typed donors contained approximately 300 gigabases of sequencing data and about 93 million unique TCR sequences. Besides the first cohort of around 700 subjects, a separate validation cohort made up of some 110 different subjects was used. Of the approximately 400 genotyped donors, approximately 80% fell in the genetic ancestry cluster associated with self-reported Caucasian donors. What the research found in general, with its limitations: While some public TCRs were present in many individuals, most TCR sequences turned up only very rarely across donors. Linkage disequilibrium might explain the correlated functional status among segregating V segments, but an unknown experimental factor could not be ruled out. An association between a missense DCLRE1C variant and V-gene and J-gene trimming of TCR beta chains was found in a later genetic analysis and replicated in an independent cohort. When HLA alleles, especially DR and DQ, strongly co-occurred, attributing TCR associations to individual alleles was difficult. It was suggested by the authors that the approach could potentially be generalized to other disease states and immunological phenotypes. The study listed over 150 TCR beta chains as associated with cytomegalovirus. A later analysis reported that several top co-occurrence clusters appeared linked to parvovirus B19, influenza, CMV and Epstein-Barr virus. In a later analysis, HLA-associated TCR beta chains showed more clonal expansion and lower generation probabilities than non-associated chains that were equally common. In a later analysis, most CMV-associated TCR beta chains were found to appear HLA-restricted, with HLA associations seemingly driven largely by CMV exposure. This cohort had only TCR beta chains sequenced, and the lack of alpha or paired-chain data limited which features could be detected. In a later analysis, TCR association rates were found to vary across HLA loci, with the most associated TCRs seen for DRB1 alleles and the fewest for HLA-C alleles. A few of the identified cytomegalovirus-associated TCR beta chains were confirmed in vitro to be specific for cytomegalovirus antigens. Roughly uniform sequencing depth across donors was assumed in presence/absence analyses, although this assumption may not hold. At a false discovery rate of 0.05, a later analysis linked 15,000 to 20,000 TCR beta sequences to specific HLA alleles. CMV serostatus was the only immune exposure information available for the cohort. A cluster of highly shared sequence variants was judged likely to be a technical artifact of the sequencing pipeline. The earlier analysis of 587 of the donors excluded some 15 rarely observed V segments, including chromosome 9 orphons, because counts were too low. In both the original and validation cohorts, the classifier was reported to diagnose cytomegalovirus status with high specificity and sensitivity. Some IMGT-functional V segments, including TRBV6-2 and TRBV6-3, could not be told apart with the 87-base-pair reads, so those segments were excluded. A further reported finding was that TCR beta sequences accurately predicted the HLA-A and HLA-B alleles for most subjects in the first cohort. Because HLA typing was missing for some donors at each locus, association tests included only the typed subset. In an earlier analysis of some 540 of the donors, most TCR beta V segments appeared in productive rearrangements about 87% or about 30% of the time, broadly matching IMGT annotations. In a later genetic analysis, fewer N-insertions in productive TCRs were reported among donors in an Asian-associated ancestry cluster than the 666-donor mean.

Taken from cysteine to phenylalanine, the CDR3 has 15 residues. The sequence is cut down to CDR3 DNA, 45 bases in frame from base 1. Unmatched junction bases come to 2, with V trimmed by 0 bases and J by 4 bases. Looking up the germline V gene yields CDR1 SGHRS and CDR2 YFSETQ. The library relied on the immunoSEQ multiplex PCR assay. For the multiplex PCR, a mixture combining 60 forward primers for TCR Vbeta segments and 13 reverse primers for TCR Jbeta segments was used. Amplification of the CDR3 region of rearranged TCR beta genes was performed with a multiplex PCR assay on genomic DNA. The amplified TCR beta libraries were sequenced on the Illumina HiSeq System as 87-base-pair reads. The study's own analysis went as follows. A later analysis counted about 80 million unique TCR beta chains across the 600 to 850 repertoires, and some 12 million of these chains were shared by at least two donors. A nearest-neighbor algorithm error-corrected the raw reads and collapsed the reads into unique sequences, merging closely related sequences to remove PCR and sequencing errors. CDR3 sequences were aligned to IMGT reference sequences to assign V, D and J gene segments. Each retained sequence needed at least a six-nucleotide match to both a V gene segment and a J gene segment. A rearrangement counted as productive if the CDR3 had no stop codons and remained in frame with V and J, and every other rearrangement counted as non-productive. Following IMGT convention, CDR3 was defined as the stretch from the second conserved V-encoded cysteine to the conserved J-encoded phenylalanine. Sequences without an unambiguous match to a single V gene segment were excluded from the earlier analysis of 450 to 650 of the donors. In an earlier analysis of approximately 550 of the donors, V segments were called functional above 56.7% productive rearrangements and were called segregating when the between-donor standard deviation exceeded 5%. A statistical classification framework was built to diagnose cytomegalovirus status from the catalog of TCR beta chain sequences. In a later analysis, TCR nucleotide sequences were compared against IMGT/GENE-DB human TR gene sequences so that V and J genes could be assigned. Using the TCRdist pipeline, a later analysis assigned CDR3 sequences along with most-parsimonious VDJ recombination scenarios. In a later analysis, each TCR beta chain was defined by its CDR3 amino acid sequence together with its V-gene family, and reads lacking a unique V-gene family were excluded. In a later analysis, 450 to 600 highly shared, low-generation-probability nucleotide sequences were removed to address suspected cross-contamination and a sequencing artifact. For each public chain, a later analysis derived a clonal expansion index from normalized ranks of inferred template counts within each repertoire. In a later analysis, generation probabilities were computed with a VDJ recombination model fitted to out-of-frame rearrangements, and the resulting probabilities were checked against IGoR. Hypergeometric tests were used in a later analysis to score TCR-TCR, TCR-HLA and TCR-CMV co-occurrence, with a repertoire-size bias correction applied to the TCR pairs. A later analysis estimated false discovery rates by permuting HLA or CMV assignments 20 times. In a later analysis, co-occurring TCRs were grouped using DBSCAN, with TCRdist sequence similarity added in when clustering inside HLA-allele-positive subsets. Repertoires with fewer than 30,000 or more than 120,000 public chains, plus five repertoires with anomalous nucleotide sharing, were excluded from co-occurrence clustering. The source is immuneACCESS, and TCRdb retained only in-frame sequences with V and J called. Part of the clones is not carried over; for the studies checked, unresolved V genes explain less than half of this, and the remainder is unexplained. V, J and clone size were drawn from that table, and D and trimming were deduced from the DNA. In all, the sample holds roughly 98,000 clones, and about 80% of those were seen once. 1.5% to 2.5% of the sample comes from the top ten.

In total, approximately 690 healthy bone marrow donors made up the cohort. At the time of sampling, every cohort member was nominally healthy, though immune exposures that went unrecorded were likely present. The donor was CMV seronegative and belonged to the group of 352 seronegative cohort members. A peripheral blood sample was collected from each donor, and TCR beta sequencing was performed on peripheral blood mononuclear cells. The Qiagen DNeasy Blood Extraction Kit was used to extract genomic DNA from the blood cell samples. Sample: PBMCs. The receptor comes from a man aged 40-49 years in good health and CMV-seronegative. The V and J genes are TRBV5-1 and TRBJ2-3, with TRBD2 matching 10 junction bases. DNA sequence: TGCGCCAGCAGCTTGGGTAGCGGGGGGTCAGATACGCAGTATTTT. It encodes CASSLGSGGSDTQYF.